The 10 T cell receptor beta chains presented below share a single source sample, sequenced in a study of identical twins. TCRdb recomputed calls from the 5' RACE reads with MiXCR, one row per CDR3 protein. The sample shows about 470,000 distinct CDR3 sequences, approximately 24% of them seen only once. In addition, the sample was reused for a study of T cells expressing NK-cell markers.

The sequenced sample was CD4+ T cells sorted from blood. The receptors come from a woman younger than 30 in good health.

The chain recombines TRBV5-1 with TRBJ2-1, with 11 bases lining up with TRBD2. CDR3 length equals 15 residues. CDR1 is SGHRS, CDR2 YFSETQ, per germline. V dropped 6 bases and J dropped 5; count of bases not matched to a gene: 7. The CDR3 DNA follows: TGCGCCAGCACACGAATAGCGGGAGGGCACAATGAGCAGTTCTTC. Its protein product is CASTRIAGGHNEQFF.

CDR3 nucleotides: TGTGCCAGCAGTAGACAGGGGTTAACTTTCTTT. Its protein product is CASSRQGLTFF. The V gene is TRBV12-3 or TRBV12-4, the J gene TRBJ1-1, with TRBD1 matching 8 bases. With V trimmed by 5 bases and J by 12 bases, 5 bases remained unmatched. This CDR3 comprises 11 residues.

The chain couples TRBV6-1 to TRBJ1-3; a weak D match, TRBD1 (5 bases). The CDR3 is 17 amino acids. V lost 2 bases and J lost 0, with 14 bases in between. In germline, CDR1 is MNHNS, CDR2 SASEGT. The CDR3 loop is CASSERGWPDSGNTIYF. For the CDR3, the DNA is TGTGCCAGCAGTGAAAGGGGTTGGCCGGACTCTGGAAACACCATATATTTT.

This clonotype showed up just a few times. The chain combines TRBV3-1 with TRBJ2-3; TRBD2 aligns across 12 bases. Per germline, CDR1 LGHDT and CDR2 YNNKEL (reference sequence). The CDR3 runs to 16 residues. Trimming cost V 6 bases and J 5 bases; bases outside gene matches: 9. CDR3 residues: CASSPLAGGGGDTQYF. CDR3 in DNA: TGTGCCAGCAGTCCACTAGCGGGGGGAGGTGGAGATACGCAGTATTTT.

This clonotype came up a few times. V is TRBV20-1 and J is TRBJ2-1, with TRBD2 identical over 12 bases. V shed 3 bases and J 2 bases; nucleotides not matched to a gene: 2. The CDR3 has 15 residues. The germline CDR1 and CDR2 sequences are DFQATT and SNEGSKA (reference sequence). The CDR3 loop is CSASRLAGAYNEQFF. DNA for the CDR3: TGCAGTGCTAGTAGACTAGCGGGAGCCTACAATGAGCAGTTCTTC.

The chain has TRBV6-5 and TRBJ2-2; either TRBD1 or TRBD2 may fit D (5 bases each). V gave up 0 bases and J gave up 4 bases, with 12 bases separating them. CDR1 and CDR2 from the germline V gene are MNHEY and SVGAGI. This CDR3 spans 16 amino acids. The chain's CDR3 is CASSYSRDLGTGELFF. CDR3 nucleotide sequence: TGTGCCAGCAGTTACTCTCGGGACCTCGGCACCGGGGAGCTGTTTTTT.

This clonotype occurred a few times. V usage is TRBV20-1 and J usage is TRBJ1-1, with D hard to call. This CDR3 comprises 14 residues. V dropped 1 base and J dropped 5 bases, with 14 bases sitting between them. CDR1 and CDR2 from the germline V gene are DFQATT and SNEGSKA (reference sequence). CDR3 sequence (DNA): TGCAGTGCTAGAGGCCGGGCCGGGAGGACTGAAGCTTTCTTT. Its protein product is CSARGRAGRTEAFF.

In its sample, this clonotype was seen a few times. This rearrangement joins TRBV2 to TRBJ2-3; D is unresolved. The germline V gene has CDR1 SNHLY and CDR2 FYNNEI. The V and J ends lost 0 bases and 4 bases respectively, with 14 bases between them. The CDR3 contains 16 residues. CDR3 amino acids: CASSEAPTVAADTQYF. The DNA for the CDR3 is TGTGCCAGCAGTGAAGCCCCGACGGTAGCTGCAGATACGCAGTATTTT.

The chain couples TRBV11-2 to TRBJ2-7, with 8 bases identical to TRBD2. CDR1 is SGHAT and CDR2 is FQNNGV in the germline V gene. CDR3 length equals 17 residues. Unmatched junction bases numbered 14, after V lost 5 bases and J lost 2 bases. This CDR3 is CASSPPSGQNRAYEQYF. In DNA form, the CDR3 reads TGTGCCAGCAGCCCTCCTAGCGGGCAGAATCGAGCCTACGAGCAGTACTTC.

The chain links TRBV5-1 to TRBJ1-2; 10 bases match TRBD1. The CDR3 contains 15 residues. Germline CDR1 SGHRS, CDR2 YFSETQ. V lost 4 bases and J lost 4; bases outside the gene matches: 7. CDR3 bases: TGCGCCAGCAGCCCCCCGACAGGGGGCGTCTATGGCTACACCTTC. Residues: CASSPPTGGVYGYTF.